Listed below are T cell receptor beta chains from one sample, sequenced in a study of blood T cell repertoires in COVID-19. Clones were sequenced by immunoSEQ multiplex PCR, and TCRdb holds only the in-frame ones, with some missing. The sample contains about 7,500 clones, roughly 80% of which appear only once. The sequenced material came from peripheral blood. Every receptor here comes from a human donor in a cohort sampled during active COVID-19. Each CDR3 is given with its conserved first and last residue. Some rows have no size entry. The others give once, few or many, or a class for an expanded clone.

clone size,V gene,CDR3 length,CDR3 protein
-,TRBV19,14,CASKQVFSGNTIYF
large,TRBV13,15,CASSMGQISYNEQFF
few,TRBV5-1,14,CASGAGTDGNTIYF
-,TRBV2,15,CASSSSHAPGSPLHF
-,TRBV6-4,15,CASSESDGSYNEQFF
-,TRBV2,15,CASAPGTGGSYEQYF
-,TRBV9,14,CASSVGPGGYEQYF
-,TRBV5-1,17,CASSLASGSLGTGELFF
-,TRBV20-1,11,CSTDRETEAFF
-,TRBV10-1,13,CASSAQVTGELFF
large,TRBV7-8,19,CASSGPTGTGPEPHYEQYF
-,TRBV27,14,CASSLSGTGTTQYF
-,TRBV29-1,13,CSALDGGGTEAFF
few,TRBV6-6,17,CASSRRDRGIRREKLFF
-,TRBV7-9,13,CASSAGQGVGAFF
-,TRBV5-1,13,CASKAGSTDTQYF
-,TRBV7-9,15,CASRKSGSFQETQYF
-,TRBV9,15,CASSPTRGDNEKLFF
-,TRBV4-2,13,CASSPRGDYEQYF
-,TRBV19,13,CASSPGGGQPQHF
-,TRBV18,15,CASSPGTGLGTEAFF
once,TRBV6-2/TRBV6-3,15,CASSSPVQGRYEQYF
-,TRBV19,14,CASTPETGSTEAFF
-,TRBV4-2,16,CASSHVTGDPYNEQFF
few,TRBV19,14,CASSITASGPGLGF
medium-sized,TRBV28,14,CASSLRPGGGEQYF
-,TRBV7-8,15,CASSLGPAGGTEQYF
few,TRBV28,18,CASSLRNWLAGGPSEQFF
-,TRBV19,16,CASSILGTVRNTEAFF
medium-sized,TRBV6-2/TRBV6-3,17,CASSWGSGAPLNTEAFF
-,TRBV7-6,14,CASSSRDSSDGYTF
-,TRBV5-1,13,CASSGVRTDTQYF
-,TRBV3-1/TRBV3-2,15,CASTIQGQGTVPLHF
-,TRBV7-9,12,CASSPLNYGYTF
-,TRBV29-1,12,CSVRDWGYEQYF
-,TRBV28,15,CASEPRDTPYNEQFF
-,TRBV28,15,CASSWKGGYTGELFF
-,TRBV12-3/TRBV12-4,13,CASRTGAGGELFF
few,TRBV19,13,CASSNVQGALAFF
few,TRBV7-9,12,CASSLERNTIYF
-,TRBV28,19,CASSGRERLAGTTPYEQYF
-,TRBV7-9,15,CASSSQGAMGYEQYF
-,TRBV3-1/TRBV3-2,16,CASSILRTSGSYEQYF
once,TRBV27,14,CASSLFGAQETQYF
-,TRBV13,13,CASSTGLDQPQHF
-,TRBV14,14,CASSPMTGESIQYF